What follows is one T cell receptor (beta chain) and its context. The antigen remains unidentified. These data come from a study of T cell clonotyping in hematopoietic cell transplantation. The overall study: Recipients' pretransplant samples followed cytoreduction.

Sample time point: recipient sample about 28 days before transplant, after cytoreduction. Losses at the gene ends were 4 bases for V and 0 bases for J; bases not matched to a gene: 2. This CDR3 has 16 amino acids. CDR1 SGHNT and CDR2 YYREEE come from the germline V gene (reference sequence). Data came from immunoSEQ multiplex PCR; TCRdb stores just in-frame clones and leaves some out. This sample carries over 9,500 clones, 92% of them seen once, and the ten largest clones take less than 15%. Points from the study as a whole: After transplant, recipient diversity fell while pathologically expanded clonotypes grew through day 180. At the given depth, recipient repertoires were over 95% de novo clonotypes. Higher Inverse Simpson Index values in graft donor and pretransplant recipient predicted broader posttransplant TCR diversity.

This material consisted of peripheral blood mononuclear cells, taken before stem cell transplant. The clonotype comes from a woman aged 35 to 49 with acute myeloid leukemia. Some clones in this sample may be carry-over from other donors' samples. V and J are TRBV5-4 and TRBJ2-2; 11 bases align to TRBD2. The CDR3 nucleotides read TGTGCCAGCAGCGCTAGCGGGAGGACGAACACCGGGGAGCTGTTTTTT. Its translation is CASSASGRTNTGELFF.